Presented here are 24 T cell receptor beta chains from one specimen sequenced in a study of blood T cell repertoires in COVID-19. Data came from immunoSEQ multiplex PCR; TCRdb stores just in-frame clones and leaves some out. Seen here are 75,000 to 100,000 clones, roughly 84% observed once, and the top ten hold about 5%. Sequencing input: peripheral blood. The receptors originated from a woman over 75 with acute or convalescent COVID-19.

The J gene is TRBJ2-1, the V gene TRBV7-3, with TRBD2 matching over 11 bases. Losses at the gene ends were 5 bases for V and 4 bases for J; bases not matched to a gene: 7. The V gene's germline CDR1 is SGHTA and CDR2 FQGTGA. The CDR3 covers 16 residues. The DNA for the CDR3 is TGTGCCAGCAGCATATCACCTAGCGGGGGGTACAATGAGCAGTTCTTC. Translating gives CASSISPSGGYNEQFF.

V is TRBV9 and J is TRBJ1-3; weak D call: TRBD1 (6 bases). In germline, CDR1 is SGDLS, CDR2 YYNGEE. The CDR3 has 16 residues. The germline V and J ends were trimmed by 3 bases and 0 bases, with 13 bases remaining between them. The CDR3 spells CASSATGFFSGNTIYF. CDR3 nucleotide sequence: TGTGCCAGCAGCGCCACAGGGTTTTTCTCTGGAAACACCATATATTTT. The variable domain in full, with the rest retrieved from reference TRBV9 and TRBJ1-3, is DSGVTQTPKHLITATGQRVTLRCSPRSGDLSVYWYQQSLDQGLQFLIQYYNGEERAKGNILERFSAQQFPDLHSELNLSSLELGDSALYFCASSATGFFSGNTIYFGEGSWLTVV.

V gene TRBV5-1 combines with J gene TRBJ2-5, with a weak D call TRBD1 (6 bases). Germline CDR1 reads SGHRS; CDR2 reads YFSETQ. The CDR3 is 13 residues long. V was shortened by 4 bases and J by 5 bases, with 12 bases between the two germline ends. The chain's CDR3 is CASSTGQRETQYF. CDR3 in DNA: TGCGCCAGCAGCACAGGACAGAGGGAGACCCAGTACTTC.

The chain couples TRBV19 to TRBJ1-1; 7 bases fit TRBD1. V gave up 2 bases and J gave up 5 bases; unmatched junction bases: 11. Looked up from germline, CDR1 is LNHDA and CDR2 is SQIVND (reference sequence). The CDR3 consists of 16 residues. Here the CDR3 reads CASSISSRGSGTEAFF. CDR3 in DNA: TGTGCCAGTAGTATATCAAGCAGGGGGAGCGGAACTGAAGCTTTCTTT.

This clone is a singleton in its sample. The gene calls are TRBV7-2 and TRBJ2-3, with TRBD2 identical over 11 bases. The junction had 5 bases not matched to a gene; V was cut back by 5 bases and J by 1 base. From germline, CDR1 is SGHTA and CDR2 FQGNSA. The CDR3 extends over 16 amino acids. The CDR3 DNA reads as TGTGCCAGCAGCCCGCCGACTAGCGGGGGCACAGATACGCAGTATTTT. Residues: CASSPPTSGGTDTQYF.

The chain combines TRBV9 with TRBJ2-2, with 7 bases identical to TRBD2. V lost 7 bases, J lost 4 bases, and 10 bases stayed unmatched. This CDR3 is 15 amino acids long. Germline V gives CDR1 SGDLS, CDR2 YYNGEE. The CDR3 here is CASRQSGTGTGELFF. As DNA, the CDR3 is TGTGCCAGCCGCCAAAGCGGGACGGGCACCGGGGAGCTGTTTTTT.

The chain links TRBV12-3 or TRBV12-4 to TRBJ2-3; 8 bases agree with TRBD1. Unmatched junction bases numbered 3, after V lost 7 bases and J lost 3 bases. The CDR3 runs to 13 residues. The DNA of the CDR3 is TGTGCCAGCAAGACAGGGGCTACAGATACGCAGTATTTT. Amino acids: CASKTGATDTQYF.

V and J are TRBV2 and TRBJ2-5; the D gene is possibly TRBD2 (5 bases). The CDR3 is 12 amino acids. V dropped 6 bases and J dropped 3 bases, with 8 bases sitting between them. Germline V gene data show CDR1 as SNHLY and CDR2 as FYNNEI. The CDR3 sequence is CASRREKETQYF. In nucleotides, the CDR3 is TGTGCCAGCAGAAGGGAGAAAGAGACCCAGTACTTC.

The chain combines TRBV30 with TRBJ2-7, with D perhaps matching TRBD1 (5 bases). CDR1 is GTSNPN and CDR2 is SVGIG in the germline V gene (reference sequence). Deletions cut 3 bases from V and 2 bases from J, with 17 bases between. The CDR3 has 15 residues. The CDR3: CAWSEDSLPTYEQYF. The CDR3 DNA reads TGTGCCTGGAGCGAAGACAGTTTACCTACCTACGAGCAGTACTTC.

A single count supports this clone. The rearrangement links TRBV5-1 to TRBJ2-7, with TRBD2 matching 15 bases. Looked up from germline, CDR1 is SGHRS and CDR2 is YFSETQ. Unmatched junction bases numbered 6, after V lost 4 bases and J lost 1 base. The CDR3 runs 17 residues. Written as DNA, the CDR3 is TGCGCCAGCAGCGCGGGACTAGCGGGAGGAGGATCCTACGAGCAGTACTTC. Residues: CASSAGLAGGGSYEQYF.

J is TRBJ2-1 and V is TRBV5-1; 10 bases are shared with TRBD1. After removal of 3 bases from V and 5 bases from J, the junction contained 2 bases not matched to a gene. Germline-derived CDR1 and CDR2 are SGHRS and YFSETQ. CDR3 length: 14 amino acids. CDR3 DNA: TGCGCCAGCAGCTCGGGGACAGGGGACAATGAGCAGTTCTTC. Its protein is CASSSGTGDNEQFF. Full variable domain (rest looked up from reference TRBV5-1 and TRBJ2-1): KAGVTQTPRYLIKTRGQQVTLSCSPISGHRSVSWYQQTPGQGLQFLFEYFSETQRNKGNFPGRFSGRQFSNSRSEMNVSTLELGDSALYLCASSSGTGDNEQFFGPGTRLTVL.

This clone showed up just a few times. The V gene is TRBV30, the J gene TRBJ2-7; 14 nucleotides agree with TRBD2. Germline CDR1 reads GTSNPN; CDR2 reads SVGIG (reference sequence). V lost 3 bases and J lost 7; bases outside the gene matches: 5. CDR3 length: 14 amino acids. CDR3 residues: CAWSAGTSGSEQYF. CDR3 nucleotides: TGTGCCTGGAGCGCCGGGACTAGCGGGAGTGAGCAGTACTTC.

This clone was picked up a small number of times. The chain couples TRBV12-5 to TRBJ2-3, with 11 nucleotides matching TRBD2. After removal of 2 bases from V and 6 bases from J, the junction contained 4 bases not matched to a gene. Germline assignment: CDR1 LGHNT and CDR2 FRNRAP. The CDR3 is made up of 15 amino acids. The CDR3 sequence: CASGLLTSGTDTQYF. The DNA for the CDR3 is TGTGCTAGTGGTTTGCTGACTAGCGGGACTGATACGCAGTATTTT.

The CDR3 sequence: CASSYTRGGTEAFF. CDR3 bases: TGTGCCAGCAGTTATACGCGCGGGGGTACTGAAGCTTTCTTT. This chain connects TRBV6-6 to TRBJ1-1; perhaps TRBD1 as D (5 bases). The ends were cut back, 3 bases at V and 5 bases at J, with 13 bases in the middle. The germline gives CDR1 MNHNY, CDR2 SVGAGI (reference sequence). The CDR3 extends over 14 amino acids.

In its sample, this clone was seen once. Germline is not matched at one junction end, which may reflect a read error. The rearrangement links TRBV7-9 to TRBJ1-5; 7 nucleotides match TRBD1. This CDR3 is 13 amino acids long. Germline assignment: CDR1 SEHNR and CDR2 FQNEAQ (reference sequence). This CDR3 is CASSLELGTVMNF. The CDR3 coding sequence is TGTGCCAGCAGCTTAGAACTTGGGACAGTTATGAATTTT.

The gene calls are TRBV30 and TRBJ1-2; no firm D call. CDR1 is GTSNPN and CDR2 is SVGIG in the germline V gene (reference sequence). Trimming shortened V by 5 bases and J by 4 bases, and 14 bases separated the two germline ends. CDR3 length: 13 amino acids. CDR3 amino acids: CAWGSLGLYGYTF. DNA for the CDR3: TGTGCCTGGGGGTCTCTTGGGCTCTATGGCTACACCTTC.

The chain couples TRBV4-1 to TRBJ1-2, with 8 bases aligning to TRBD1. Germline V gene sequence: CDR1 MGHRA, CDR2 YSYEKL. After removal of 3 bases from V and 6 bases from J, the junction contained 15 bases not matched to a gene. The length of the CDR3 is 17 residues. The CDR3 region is CASSQGGSDRGGNGYTF. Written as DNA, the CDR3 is TGCGCCAGCAGCCAGGGGGGTAGCGACAGGGGCGGGAATGGCTACACCTTC.

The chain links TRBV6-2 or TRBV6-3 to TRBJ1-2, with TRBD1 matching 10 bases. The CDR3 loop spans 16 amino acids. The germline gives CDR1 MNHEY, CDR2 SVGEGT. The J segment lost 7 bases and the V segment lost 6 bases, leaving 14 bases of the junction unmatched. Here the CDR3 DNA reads TGTGCCAGCAGCTCCTCCACCGGGACAGGGGATCGTGGCTACACCTTC. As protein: CASSSSTGTGDRGYTF.

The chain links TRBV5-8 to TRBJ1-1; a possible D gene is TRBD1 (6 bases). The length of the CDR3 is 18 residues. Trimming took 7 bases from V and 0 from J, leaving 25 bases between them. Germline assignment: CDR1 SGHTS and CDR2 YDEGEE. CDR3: CASGPQGWGGRMNTEAFF. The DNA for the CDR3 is TGTGCCAGCGGCCCTCAGGGGTGGGGGGGAAGGATGAACACTGAAGCTTTCTTT.

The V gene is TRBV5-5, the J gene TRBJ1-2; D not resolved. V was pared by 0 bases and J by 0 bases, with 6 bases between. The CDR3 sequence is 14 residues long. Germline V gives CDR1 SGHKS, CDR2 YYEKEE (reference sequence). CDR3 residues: CASSLGLSNYGYTF. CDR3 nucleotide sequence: TGTGCCAGCAGCTTGGGTCTTTCTAACTATGGCTACACCTTC.

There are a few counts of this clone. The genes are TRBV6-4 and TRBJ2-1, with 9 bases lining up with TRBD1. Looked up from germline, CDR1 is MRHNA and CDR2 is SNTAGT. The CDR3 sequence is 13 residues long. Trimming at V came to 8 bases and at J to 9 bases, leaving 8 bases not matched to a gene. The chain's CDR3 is CASSRTGASEQFF. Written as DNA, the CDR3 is TGTGCCAGCTCCCGGACAGGGGCGAGTGAGCAGTTCTTC.

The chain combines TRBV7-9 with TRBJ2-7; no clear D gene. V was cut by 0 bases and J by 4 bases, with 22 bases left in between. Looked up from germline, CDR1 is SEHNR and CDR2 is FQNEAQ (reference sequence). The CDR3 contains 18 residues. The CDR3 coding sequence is TGTGCCAGCAGCTTAGCGGGTGCGGCAGAAGTTAATCGGTACGAGCAGTACTTC. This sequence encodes CASSLAGAAEVNRYEQYF.

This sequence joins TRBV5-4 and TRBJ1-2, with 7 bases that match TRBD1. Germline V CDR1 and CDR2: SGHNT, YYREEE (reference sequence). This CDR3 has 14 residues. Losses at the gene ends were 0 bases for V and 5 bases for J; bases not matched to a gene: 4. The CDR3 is CASSLDRGGYGYTF. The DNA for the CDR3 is TGTGCCAGCAGCTTGGACAGGGGTGGGTATGGCTACACCTTC.

The CDR3 spells CSVRRTGTILSTDTQYF. The CDR3, as DNA: TGCAGCGTTCGTAGGACAGGGACGATCTTAAGCACAGATACGCAGTATTTT. The rearrangement links TRBV29-1 to TRBJ2-3; 8 bases are shared with TRBD1. Trimming removed 5 bases from V and 0 bases from J; junction bases left unmatched: 13. CDR3 length: 17 residues. CDR1 SQVTM and CDR2 ANQGSEA come from the germline V gene.